This T cell receptor beta chain emerged from a study of blood T cell repertoires in COVID-19. Background on the study: The United States, Italy and Spain provided the acute and convalescent COVID-19 samples. PBMCs, B-cell-depleted T cells, or T cells provided the cDNA or gDNA that made up the material.

Here immunoSEQ multiplex PCR was the method, and the copy in TCRdb shows in-frame clones only, minus some. The repertoire holds 200,000 to 300,000 clones, about 82% seen once, with 5.5% to 8% in the top ten. V shed 1 base and J shed 3 bases, with 10 bases lying between them. The CDR3 contains 15 residues. Germline CDR1 and CDR2: MNHNY and SVGAGI (reference sequence). This sequence joins TRBV6-6 and TRBJ1-5; D is perhaps TRBD1 (6 bases). The specimen sequenced was peripheral blood. The sequence was collected from a woman aged 55-70 years with active or convalescent COVID-19. The CDR3 coding sequence is TGTGCCAGCAGTTACTGGGGGGGGGCCAATCAGCCCCAGCATTTT. This codes for CASSYWGGANQPQHF.